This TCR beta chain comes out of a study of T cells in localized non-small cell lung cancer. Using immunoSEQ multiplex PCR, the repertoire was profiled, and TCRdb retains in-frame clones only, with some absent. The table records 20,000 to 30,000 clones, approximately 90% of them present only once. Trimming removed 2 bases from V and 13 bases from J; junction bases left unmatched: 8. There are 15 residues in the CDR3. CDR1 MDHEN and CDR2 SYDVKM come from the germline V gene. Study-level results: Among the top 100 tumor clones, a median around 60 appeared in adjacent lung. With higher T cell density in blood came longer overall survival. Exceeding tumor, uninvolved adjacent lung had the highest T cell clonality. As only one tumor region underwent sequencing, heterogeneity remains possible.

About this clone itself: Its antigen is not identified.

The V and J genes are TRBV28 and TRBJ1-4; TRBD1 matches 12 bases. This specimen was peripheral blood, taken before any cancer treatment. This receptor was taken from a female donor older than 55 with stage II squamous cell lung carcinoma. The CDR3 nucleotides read TGTGCCAGCAGTTTAGGGGGACAGGGGGCAGATCGACTGTTTTTT. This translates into CASSLGGQGADRLFF. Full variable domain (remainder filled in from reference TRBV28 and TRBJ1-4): DVKVTQSSRYLVKRTGEKVFLECVQDMDHENMFWYRQDPGLGLRLIYFSYDVKMKEKGDIPEGYSVSREKKERFSLILESASTNQTSMYLCASSLGGQGADRLFFGSGTQLSVL.